The entry below describes one T cell receptor (beta chain). Its target is not known. This entry belongs to a study of beta chain features in type 1 diabetes. Reverse transcribing all isolated RNA meant expressed TCRB transcripts were sequenced. The data were produced by immunoSEQ multiplex PCR, yet TCRdb's version contains in-frame clones alone and is incomplete. The sample has a few hundred thousand clones, around a tenth seen once. Germline V gives CDR1 SGDLS, CDR2 YYNGEE. The ends were cut back, 4 bases at V and 4 bases at J, with 17 bases in the middle. The CDR3 contains 15 residues. Findings of the study overall: Moderate but significant shortening of TCRB CDR3s was recorded in all four CD4+ subsets from Type 1 diabetes patients.

Specimen: central memory CD4+ T cells from blood. This clonotype was obtained from a man between 25 and 39 years old with type 1 diabetes. The chain links TRBV9 to TRBJ1-2; a possible D gene is TRBD1 (6 bases). CDR3 sequence (DNA): TGTGCCAGCAGCCCTACGAGACAGGTCCTCTATGGCTACACCTTC. This encodes CASSPTRQVLYGYTF.